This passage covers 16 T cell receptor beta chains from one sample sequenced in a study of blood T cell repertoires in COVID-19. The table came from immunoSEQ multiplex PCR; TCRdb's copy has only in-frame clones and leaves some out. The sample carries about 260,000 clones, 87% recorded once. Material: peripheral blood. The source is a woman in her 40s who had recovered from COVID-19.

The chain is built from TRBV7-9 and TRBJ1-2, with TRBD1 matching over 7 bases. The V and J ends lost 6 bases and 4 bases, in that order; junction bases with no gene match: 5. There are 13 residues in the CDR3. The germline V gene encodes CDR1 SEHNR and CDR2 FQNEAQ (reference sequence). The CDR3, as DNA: TGTGCCAGCAGGCAGGGGGGCGGCTATGGCTACACCTTC. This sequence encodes CASRQGGGYGYTF.

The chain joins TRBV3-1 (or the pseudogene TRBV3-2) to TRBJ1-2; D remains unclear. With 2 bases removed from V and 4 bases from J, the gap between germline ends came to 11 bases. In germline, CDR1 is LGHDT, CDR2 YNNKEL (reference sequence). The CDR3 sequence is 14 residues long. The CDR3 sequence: CASSQSERSYGYTF. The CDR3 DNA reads TGTGCCAGCAGCCAATCGGAACGGAGCTATGGCTACACCTTC.

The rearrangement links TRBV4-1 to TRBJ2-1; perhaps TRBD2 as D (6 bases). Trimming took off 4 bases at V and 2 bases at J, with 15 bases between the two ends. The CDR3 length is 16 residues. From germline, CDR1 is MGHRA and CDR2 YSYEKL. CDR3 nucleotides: TGCGCCAGCAGCCGTAGTTGGGGGGTTACCTACAATGAGCAGTTCTTC. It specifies CASSRSWGVTYNEQFF.

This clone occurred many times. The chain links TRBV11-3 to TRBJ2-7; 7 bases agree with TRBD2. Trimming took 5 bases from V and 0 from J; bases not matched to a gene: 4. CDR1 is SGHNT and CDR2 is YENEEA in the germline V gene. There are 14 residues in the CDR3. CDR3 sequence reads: CASSQRGSSYEQYF. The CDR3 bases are TGTGCCAGCAGCCAGCGGGGTAGCTCCTACGAGCAGTACTTC.

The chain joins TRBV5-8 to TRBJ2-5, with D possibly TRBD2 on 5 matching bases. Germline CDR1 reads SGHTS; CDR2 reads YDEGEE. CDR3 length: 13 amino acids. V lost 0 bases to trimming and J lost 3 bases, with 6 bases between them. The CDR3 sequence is CASSLAGKETQYF. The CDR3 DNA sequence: TGTGCCAGCAGCTTGGCCGGGAAAGAGACCCAGTACTTC.

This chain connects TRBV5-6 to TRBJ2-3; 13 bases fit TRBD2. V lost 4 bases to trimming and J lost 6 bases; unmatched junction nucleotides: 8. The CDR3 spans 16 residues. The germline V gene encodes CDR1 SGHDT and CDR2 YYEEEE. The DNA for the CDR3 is TGTGCCAGCAGCCGAACTAGCGGGGGGGCCGGGGATACGCAGTATTTT. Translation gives CASSRTSGGAGDTQYF.

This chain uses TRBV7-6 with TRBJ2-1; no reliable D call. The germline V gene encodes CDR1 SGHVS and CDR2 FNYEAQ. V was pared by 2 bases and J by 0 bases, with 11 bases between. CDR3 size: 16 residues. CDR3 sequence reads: CASSLYVSGSYNEQFF. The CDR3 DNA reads TGTGCCAGCAGCTTATACGTCTCAGGCTCCTACAATGAGCAGTTCTTC.

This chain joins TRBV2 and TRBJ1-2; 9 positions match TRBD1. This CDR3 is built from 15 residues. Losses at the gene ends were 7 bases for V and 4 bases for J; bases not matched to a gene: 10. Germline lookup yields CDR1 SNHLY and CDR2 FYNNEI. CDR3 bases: TGTGCCAGCATCCCCTCGGGACAGGGCGGCTATGGCTACACCTTC. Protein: CASIPSGQGGYGYTF.

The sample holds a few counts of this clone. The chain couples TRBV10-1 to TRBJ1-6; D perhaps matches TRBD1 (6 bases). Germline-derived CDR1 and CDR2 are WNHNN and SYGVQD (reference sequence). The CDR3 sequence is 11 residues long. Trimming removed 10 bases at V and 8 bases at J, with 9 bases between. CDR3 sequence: CAKYRDSPLHF. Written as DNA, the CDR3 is TGCGCCAAATACAGGGATTCACCCCTCCACTTT.

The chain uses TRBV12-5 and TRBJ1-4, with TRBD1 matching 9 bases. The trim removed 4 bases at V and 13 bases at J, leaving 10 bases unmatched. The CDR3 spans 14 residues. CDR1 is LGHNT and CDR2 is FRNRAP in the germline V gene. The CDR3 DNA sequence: TGTGCTAGTGGTTCCCAGGACAGGGGTGAAGGACTGTTTTTT. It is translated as CASGSQDRGEGLFF.

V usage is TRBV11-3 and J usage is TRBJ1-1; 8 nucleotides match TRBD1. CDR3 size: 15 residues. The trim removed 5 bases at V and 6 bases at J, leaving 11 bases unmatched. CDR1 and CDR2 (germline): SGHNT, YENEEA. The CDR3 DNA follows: TGTGCCAGCAGCCCGCAGGGGGCCAGTCCTTCTGAAGCTTTCTTT. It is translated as CASSPQGASPSEAFF.

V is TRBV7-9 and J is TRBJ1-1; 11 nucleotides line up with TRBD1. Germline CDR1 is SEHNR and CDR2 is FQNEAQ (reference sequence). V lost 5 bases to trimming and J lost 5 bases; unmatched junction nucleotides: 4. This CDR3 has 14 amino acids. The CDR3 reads CASSGQGASTEAFF. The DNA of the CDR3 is TGTGCCAGCAGCGGACAGGGGGCATCAACTGAAGCTTTCTTT.

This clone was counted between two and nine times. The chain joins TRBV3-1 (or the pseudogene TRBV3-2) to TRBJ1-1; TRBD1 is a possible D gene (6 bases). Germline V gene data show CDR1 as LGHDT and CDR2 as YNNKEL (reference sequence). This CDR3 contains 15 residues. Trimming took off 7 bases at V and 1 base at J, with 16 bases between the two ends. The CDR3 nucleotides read TGTGCCAGCACCTCGGCCGGGACACCGAACACTGAAGCTTTCTTT. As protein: CASTSAGTPNTEAFF.

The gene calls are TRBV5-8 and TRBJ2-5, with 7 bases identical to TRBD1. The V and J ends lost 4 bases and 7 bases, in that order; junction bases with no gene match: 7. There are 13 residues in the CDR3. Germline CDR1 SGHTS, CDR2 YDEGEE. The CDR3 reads CASSMTGRGTQYF. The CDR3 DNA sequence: TGTGCCAGCAGCATGACAGGGCGTGGGACCCAGTACTTC.

The CDR3 sequence is CASSYSGTEDNSPLHF. The DNA of the CDR3 is TGTGCCAGCAGTTACTCGGGGACAGAGGATAATTCACCCCTCCACTTT. The V gene is TRBV6-5, the J gene TRBJ1-6; TRBD1 aligns across 7 bases. V trimming: 0 bases; J trimming: 5 bases; junction bases outside the gene matches: 4. In germline, CDR1 is MNHEY, CDR2 SVGAGI. CDR3 length equals 16 residues.

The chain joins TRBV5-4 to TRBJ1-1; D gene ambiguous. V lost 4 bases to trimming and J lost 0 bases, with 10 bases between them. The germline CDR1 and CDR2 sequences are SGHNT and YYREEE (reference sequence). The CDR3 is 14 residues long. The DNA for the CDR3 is TGTGCCAGCAGCCTAGATATACTGAACACTGAAGCTTTCTTT. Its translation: CASSLDILNTEAFF.